A single sample gave rise to the 7 T cell receptor beta chains below, sequenced in a study of Graves' ophthalmopathy and Graves' hyperthyroidism. As the template, RNA transcripts were used to amplify TCR beta CDR3 regions. After a first-round RT-PCR with HTBI primers, a second-round multiplex PCR was run. MiXCR, applied by TCRdb to the multiplex PCR reads, yields one record per CDR3 protein. The sample has some 380,000 distinct CDR3 sequences, roughly 14% seen once; the top ten hold roughly 7%. Sequencing used peripheral blood. These receptors were obtained from a woman aged 18-30 years with stable Graves' hyperthyroidism.

This clonotype was detected only a few times. The chain links TRBV2 to TRBJ2-2; D uncertain. Between the trimmed V and J ends, which lost 2 bases and 3 bases, there was a span of 10 bases. This CDR3 region has 15 residues. Per germline, CDR1 SNHLY and CDR2 FYNNEI. The CDR3 DNA follows: TGTGCCAGCAGTGAAACCCACCCTTACACCGGGGAGCTGTTTTTT. Its translation: CASSETHPYTGELFF. Full variable domain (remainder filled in from reference TRBV2 and TRBJ2-2): EPEVTQTPSHQVTQMGQEVILRCVPISNHLYFYWYRQILGQKVEFLVSFYNNEISEKSEIFDDQFSVERPDGSNFTLKIRSTKLEDSAMYFCASSETHPYTGELFFGEGSRLTVL.

The chain combines TRBV24-1 with TRBJ1-5; D call uncertain. The CDR3 is 15 residues long. Germline values: CDR1 KGHDR, CDR2 SFDVKD. V was cut by 2 bases and J by 4 bases, with 11 bases left in between. Here the CDR3 DNA reads TGTGCCACCAGTGATTCGGGCCCCCATAATCAGCCCCAGCATTTT. Translating it yields CATSDSGPHNQPQHF.

A few counts support this clonotype. This chain links TRBV7-9 with TRBJ2-2; 7 nucleotides match TRBD2. Per germline, CDR1 SEHNR and CDR2 FQNEAQ (reference sequence). The CDR3 has 15 residues. The V gene end was trimmed by 6 bases and the J gene end by 2 bases; junction bases not matched to a gene: 6. The CDR3 bases are TGTGCCAGCAGGAACCTAGCGGAAAACACCGGGGAGCTGTTTTTT. Its protein is CASRNLAENTGELFF.

This clonotype occurred many times. The chain recombines TRBV6-5 with TRBJ1-2; no definite D call. CDR1 is MNHEY, CDR2 SVGAGI, per germline. Trimming removed 7 bases at V and 3 bases at J, with 12 bases between. CDR3 length: 13 amino acids. The CDR3 bases are TGTGCCAGCATGGCGTGGGGAGACTATGGCTACACCTTC. It specifies CASMAWGDYGYTF.

The chain recombines TRBV6-5 with TRBJ2-7; 8 positions match TRBD2. From germline, CDR1 is MNHEY and CDR2 SVGAGI. Trimming removed 2 bases from V and 4 bases from J; junction bases left unmatched: 4. This CDR3 has 14 residues. The CDR3, as DNA: TGTGCCAGCAGTTACGGCGGGAGGCGGTACGAGCAGTACTTC. It codes for CASSYGGRRYEQYF.

Remarks on this clonotype: Since a much larger clone is just one base distant, this may be a read error. J is TRBJ2-7 and V is TRBV27, with 10 bases fitting TRBD1. The CDR3 spans 14 residues. The germline V gene has CDR1 MNHEY and CDR2 SMNVEV (reference sequence). The CDR3 region is CGSSLRTGGGEQYF. CDR3 in DNA: TGTGGCAGCAGTTTAAGGACAGGGGGTGGTGAGCAGTACTTC.

In regard to this clonotype: One end of the junction varies from germline; a read error may be responsible. This rearrangement joins TRBV5-1 to TRBJ2-4, with a possible D match to TRBD2 (5 bases). The CDR3 consists of 12 residues. CDR1 is SGHRS and CDR2 is YFSETQ in the germline V gene. CDR3 in DNA: TGCGCCAGCAGCTTGGGCGGAAGCGGCGGGTTCTTC. Translated, it gives CASSLGGSGGFF. Supplemented by reference TRBV5-1 and TRBJ2-4, the full variable domain reads KAGVTQTPRYLIKTRGQQVTLSCSPISGHRSVSWYQQTPGQGLQFLFEYFSETQRNKGNFPGRFSGRQFSNSRSEMNVSTLELGDSALYLCASSLGGSGGFFGAGTRLSVL.